A selection of T cell receptor beta chains follows, all from one sample in a study of blood T cell repertoires in COVID-19. TCRdb keeps only in-frame clones here, not all; method: immunoSEQ multiplex PCR. The data contain under 60,000 clones, more than 85% of them singletons. Material for sequencing was peripheral blood. The receptors originated from a man aged 50 to 59 with active COVID-19. Both conserved end residues are part of each CDR3. The order of the fields is D gene, clone size, J gene, V gene, CDR3 protein, CDR3 DNA. D genes are given only for firm matches. Size is omitted from some rows. Given values are once, few, many or a class for expanded clones.

-,-,TRBJ2-1,TRBV10-3,CAIRLDYNEQFF,TGTGCCATCAGACTAGATTACAATGAGCAGTTCTTC
-,few,TRBJ1-1,TRBV3-1/TRBV3-2,CASSQVPGAIEAFF,TGTGCCAGCAGCCAAGTTCCAGGGGCGATTGAAGCTTTCTTT
-,-,TRBJ2-3,TRBV24-1,CATGHDVLDTQYF,TGTGCCACCGGCCACGATGTATTGGATACGCAGTATTTT
-,-,TRBJ1-2,TRBV5-1,CASSLEAGPLTGYTF,TGCGCCAGCAGCTTGGAGGCAGGGCCATTAACAGGCTACACCTTC
TRBD1,-,TRBJ1-2,TRBV5-4,CASSLQAGGGYTF,TGTGCCAGCAGCTTGCAGGCAGGGGGAGGCTACACCTTC
-,-,TRBJ2-7,TRBV12-5,CASGLVLSVAGGSEQYF,TGTGCTAGTGGTTTGGTACTGAGTGTGGCAGGGGGGTCCGAGCAGTACTTC
-,-,TRBJ1-4,TRBV21-1,CASSCRVATNEKLFF,TGTGCCAGCAGCTGCCGGGTTGCAACTAATGAAAAACTGTTTTTT
-,-,TRBJ2-6,TRBV30,CAWSVGLTSGANVLTF,TGTGCCTGGAGTGTGGGACTGACGTCTGGGGCCAACGTCCTGACTTTC
TRBD2,-,TRBJ2-7,TRBV7-2,CASSFGGSSYEQYF,TGTGCCAGCAGCTTCGGGGGGAGCTCCTACGAGCAGTACTTC
-,-,TRBJ2-2,TRBV6-2/TRBV6-3,CASSYRNRGNTGELFF,TGTGCCAGCAGTTACCGGAATAGGGGGAACACCGGGGAGCTGTTTTTT
TRBD2,-,TRBJ2-4,TRBV18,CASSPPLAGGPNIQYF,TGTGCCAGCTCACCCCCGTTAGCGGGAGGGCCCAACATTCAGTACTTC
TRBD2,-,TRBJ2-3,TRBV7-2,CASSFVSTSGGDTQYF,TGTGCCAGCAGCTTCGTGTCGACTAGCGGGGGAGATACGCAGTATTTT
TRBD1,-,TRBJ1-1,TRBV19,CASSKTGGTEAFF,TGTGCCAGTAGCAAGACAGGGGGCACTGAAGCTTTCTTT
TRBD2,once,TRBJ2-1,TRBV28,CASSSLAGVRNEQFF,TGTGCCAGCAGTTCCCTCGCGGGAGTTCGAAATGAGCAGTTCTTC
TRBD2,-,TRBJ2-7,TRBV7-2,CASSFGPSGYEQYF,TGTGCCAGCAGCTTCGGGCCTAGCGGCTACGAGCAGTACTTC
-,-,TRBJ1-2,TRBV5-6,CASSSVGSAYGYTF,TGTGCCAGCAGCTCCGTGGGGAGCGCATATGGCTACACCTTC
-,-,TRBJ2-5,TRBV10-1,CASSDSLGQETQYF,TGCGCCAGCAGTGATTCACTCGGCCAAGAGACCCAGTACTTC
TRBD1,-,TRBJ1-1,TRBV19,CASRTGGANTEAFF,TGTGCCAGTAGAACAGGGGGGGCGAACACTGAAGCTTTCTTT
-,-,TRBJ2-5,TRBV18,CASSPPSGGIETQYF,TGTGCCAGCTCACCACCATCAGGGGGGATAGAGACCCAGTACTTC
-,-,TRBJ2-5,TRBV7-2,CASSFLTRTETQYF,TGTGCCAGCAGCTTCCTAACTAGAACAGAGACCCAGTACTTC
-,-,TRBJ2-1,TRBV13,CASSLDWSSYNEQFF,TGTGCCAGCAGCTTGGACTGGAGCTCCTACAATGAGCAGTTCTTC
TRBD2,once,TRBJ2-1,TRBV2,CASSEFISGSFDEQFF,TGTGCCAGCAGTGAATTTATTAGCGGGAGTTTCGATGAGCAGTTCTTC
TRBD1,-,TRBJ1-5,TRBV6-2/TRBV6-3,CASSYEGPGTDPYQPQHF,TGTGCCAGCAGTTACGAGGGGCCCGGGACAGACCCCTATCAGCCCCAGCATTTT
-,few,TRBJ2-7,TRBV4-1,CASSQSQDSYEQYF,TGCGCCAGCAGCCAATCCCAGGACAGCTACGAGCAGTACTTC
TRBD1,-,TRBJ2-3,TRBV10-3,CAIRRTGGNTDTQYF,TGTGCCATCAGACGGACAGGGGGTAATACAGATACGCAGTATTTT
TRBD1,-,TRBJ2-3,TRBV2,CASSGGDRGLVDTQYF,TGTGCCAGCAGCGGCGGGGACAGGGGGCTGGTAGATACGCAGTATTTT
-,-,TRBJ1-6,TRBV12-2,CASRLAKVRDRDCPPLHF,TGTGCAAGTCGCTTAGCGAAGGTCAGGGACAGGGATTGTCCACCCCTCCACTTT
-,-,TRBJ1-1,TRBV25-1,CASKRGLGNTEAFF,TGTGCCAGCAAACGGGGGTTAGGGAACACTGAAGCTTTCTTT
TRBD1,-,TRBJ1-2,TRBV5-1,CASSQGDRGYGYTF,TGCGCCAGCAGCCAGGGGGACAGGGGCTATGGCTACACCTTC
-,-,TRBJ1-1,TRBV18,CASSPNRGNEAFF,TGTGCCAGCTCACCTAACCGGGGAAATGAAGCTTTCTTT
TRBD1,-,TRBJ2-2,TRBV9,CASSADRVGTGELFF,TGTGCCAGCAGCGCCGACAGGGTTGGCACCGGGGAGCTGTTTTTT
TRBD2,-,TRBJ2-3,TRBV10-1,CASFVSGSSDTQYF,TGCGCCAGCTTTGTCAGCGGGAGTTCAGATACGCAGTATTTT
-,-,TRBJ1-2,TRBV7-9,CASQLPKDSLLYGYTF,TGTGCCAGCCAGCTTCCGAAGGACAGCCTCCTCTATGGCTACACCTTC
-,-,TRBJ2-7,TRBV9,CASSAAERPMSEQYF,TGTGCCAGCAGCGCGGCGGAAAGGCCTATGAGTGAGCAGTACTTC
-,medium-sized,TRBJ1-2,TRBV18,CASSPVGGSAYGYTF,TGTGCCAGCTCACCTGTGGGGGGTTCAGCCTATGGCTACACCTTC
-,-,TRBJ1-3,TRBV5-1,CASSQELSFSGNTIYF,TGCGCCAGCAGCCAGGAACTGTCTTTCTCTGGAAACACCATATATTTT
-,-,TRBJ1-1,TRBV7-9,CASSIPKSTAEAFF,TGTGCCAGCAGCATTCCAAAATCTACCGCTGAAGCTTTCTTT
TRBD1,-,TRBJ2-7,TRBV10-2,CASRGQGAYEQYF,TGCGCCAGCAGGGGACAGGGAGCCTACGAGCAGTACTTC
-,-,TRBJ2-3,TRBV20-1,CSANEDNRGTQYF,TGCAGTGCTAATGAGGACAACCGGGGGACGCAGTATTTT
-,-,TRBJ1-5,TRBV28,CASSLLTYSNQPQHF,TGTGCCAGCAGTTTACTGACTTATAGCAATCAGCCCCAGCATTTT
TRBD1,-,TRBJ2-3,TRBV5-1,CASSLGGTASTDTQYF,TGCGCCAGCAGCTTGGGGGGGACAGCTAGCACAGATACGCAGTATTTT
TRBD2,-,TRBJ2-3,TRBV7-2,CASSAIPGLATDTQYF,TGTGCCAGCAGCGCGATTCCGGGACTAGCGACAGATACGCAGTATTTT